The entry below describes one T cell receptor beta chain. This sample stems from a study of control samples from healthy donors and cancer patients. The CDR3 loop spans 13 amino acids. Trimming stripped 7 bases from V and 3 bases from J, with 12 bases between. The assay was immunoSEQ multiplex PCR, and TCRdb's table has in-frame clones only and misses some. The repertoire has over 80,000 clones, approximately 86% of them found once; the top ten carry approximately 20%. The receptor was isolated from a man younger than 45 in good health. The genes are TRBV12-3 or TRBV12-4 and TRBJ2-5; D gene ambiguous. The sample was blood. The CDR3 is CASTLSDEETQYF. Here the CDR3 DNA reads TGTGCCAGCACTCTATCGGATGAAGAGACCCAGTACTTC.